These 20 T cell receptor beta chains were all obtained from the same sample, sequenced in a study of OX40 agonist ivuxolimab in advanced cancers. Some clones are missing from TCRdb's copy, which holds only in-frame ones; the method was immunoSEQ multiplex PCR. The sample consists of around 53,000 clones, roughly 86% of them appearing once. The sample consisted of CD4+ or CD8+ T cells sorted from blood, taken in a trial of the OX40 agonist ivuxolimab. These receptors came from an adult with an advanced solid tumor such as melanoma, head and neck, liver or kidney cancer.

This rearrangement joins TRBV30 to TRBJ1-4; 9 positions match TRBD1. V lost 2 bases and J lost 7; bases outside the gene matches: 2. The CDR3 covers 13 residues. Germline CDR1 is GTSNPN and CDR2 is SVGIG (reference sequence). CDR3 sequence (DNA): TGTGCCTGGAGTTGGGACAGGGCTGAAAAACTGTTTTTT. It yields the protein CAWSWDRAEKLFF.

J is TRBJ2-5 and V is TRBV7-2; the D is unclear. This CDR3 region has 13 residues. From germline, CDR1 is SGHTA and CDR2 FQGNSA. V lost 6 bases and J 5 bases, leaving 13 bases between the germline ends. The CDR3 region has the DNA TGTGCCAGCAGTCCTAGTTGGTCGGAGACCCAGTACTTC. Protein: CASSPSWSETQYF.

V and J are TRBV5-5 and TRBJ2-7; the match to TRBD1 covers 8 bases. Trimming cost V 2 bases and J 5 bases; bases outside gene matches: 3. Germline V gives CDR1 SGHKS, CDR2 YYEKEE (reference sequence). CDR3 length: 13 residues. CDR3 sequence reads: CASSFNRGNEQYF. CDR3 nucleotide sequence: TGTGCCAGCAGCTTCAACAGGGGGAACGAGCAGTACTTC. The full variable domain, in which reference TRBV5-5 and TRBJ2-7 provide the parts outside the CDR3, is DAGVTQSPTHLIKTRGQQVTLRCSPISGHKSVSWYQQVLGQGPQFIFQYYEKEERGRGNFPDRFSARQFPNYSSELNVNALLLGDSALYLCASSFNRGNEQYFGPGTRLTVT.

The V gene is TRBV14, the J gene TRBJ2-7, with D perhaps matching TRBD1 (6 bases). This CDR3 is built from 18 residues. The germline CDR1 and CDR2 sequences are SGHDN and FVKESK. V shed 1 base and J shed 5 bases, with 24 bases lying between them. The DNA for the CDR3 is TGTGCCAGCAGCCAAGGCTTCTCTCCGGGCAGGGACAAGAACGAGCAGTACTTC. This sequence encodes CASSQGFSPGRDKNEQYF.

The J gene is TRBJ1-2, the V gene TRBV5-1, with D hard to call. CDR1 SGHRS and CDR2 YFSETQ come from the germline V gene. The CDR3 consists of 14 residues. V gave up 4 bases and J gave up 0 bases, with 10 bases separating them. For the CDR3, the DNA is TGCGCCAGCAGCCAGGACGGCTCTAACTATGGCTACACCTTC. Its translation is CASSQDGSNYGYTF.

The chain uses TRBV9 and TRBJ2-2; D gene unclear. Germline loops: CDR1 SGDLS, CDR2 YYNGEE. This CDR3 contains 12 residues. V lost 7 bases and J 5 bases, leaving 9 bases between the germline ends. The CDR3 DNA sequence: TGTGCCAGCTCCCGGTGGACCGGGGAGCTGTTTTTT. It specifies CASSRWTGELFF.

Regarding this clone: One end of the junction does not line up with germline, which may come from a read error. The gene calls are TRBV19 and TRBJ2-5; D not resolved. The germline CDR1 and CDR2 sequences are LNHDA and SQIVND (reference sequence). The CDR3 totals 13 residues. This chain's CDR3 is CASSMGFRETQYF. CDR3 sequence (DNA): TGTGCCAGCAGTATGGGGTTCCGAGAAACCCAGTACTTC.

In this sample, this clone turned up once. The chain links TRBV19 to TRBJ1-5; D is uncertain. The CDR3 sequence is 13 residues long. The V gene's germline CDR1 is LNHDA and CDR2 SQIVND (reference sequence). V gave up 6 bases and J gave up 6 bases, with 12 bases separating them. CDR3 DNA sequence: TGTGCCAGTAGAGTCGGCGAGTTTCAGCCCCAGCATTTT. Translating gives CASRVGEFQPQHF.

The sample holds a few counts of this clone. The rearrangement uses TRBV30 and TRBJ1-1; D is undetermined. Trimming took 5 bases from V and 1 from J, leaving 5 bases between them. The CDR3 runs 11 residues. Looked up from germline, CDR1 is GTSNPN and CDR2 is SVGIG (reference sequence). CDR3 region: CAWGENTEAFF. Written as DNA, the CDR3 is TGTGCCTGGGGGGAGAACACTGAAGCTTTCTTT.

V and J are TRBV27 and TRBJ2-7; 10 positions match TRBD2. V shed 5 bases, J shed 7 bases, and the junction held 11 bases outside the gene matches. The germline V gene has CDR1 MNHEY and CDR2 SMNVEV (reference sequence). The CDR3 covers 15 residues. The CDR3 protein is CASSLLGLAAEEQYF. The CDR3 DNA sequence: TGTGCCAGCAGTCTCCTCGGACTAGCGGCAGAAGAGCAGTACTTC.

This chain connects TRBV19 to TRBJ2-1, with 8 nucleotides matching TRBD2. This CDR3 has 15 residues. Germline CDR1 reads LNHDA; CDR2 reads SQIVND (reference sequence). The ends lost 3 bases at V and 5 bases at J; junction bases unmatched: 6. CDR3 DNA: TGTGCCAGTAGTATTAGCGGGAAGAGCCACAATGAGCAGTTCTTC. As protein: CASSISGKSHNEQFF.

The J gene is TRBJ2-7, the V gene TRBV27, with 8 positions matching TRBD2. The CDR3 totals 14 residues. CDR1 and CDR2 (germline): MNHEY, SMNVEV (reference sequence). Trimming took 6 bases from V and 4 from J; bases not matched to a gene: 8. The CDR3 DNA is TGTGCCAGCAGCCCTAGCGGGTGGGGGTACGAGCAGTACTTC. Encoded protein: CASSPSGWGYEQYF.

The chain couples TRBV2 to TRBJ2-5; TRBD2 might be the D (5 bases). Trimming removed 0 bases from V and 6 bases from J, with 14 bases in between. The CDR3 spans 15 residues. Per germline, CDR1 SNHLY and CDR2 FYNNEI. CDR3 amino acids: CASSEAALARQTQYF. CDR3 nucleotide sequence: TGTGCCAGCAGTGAAGCGGCATTAGCGAGGCAGACCCAGTACTTC. The variable domain in full, completed from reference TRBV2 and TRBJ2-5, reads EPEVTQTPSHQVTQMGQEVILRCVPISNHLYFYWYRQILGQKVEFLVSFYNNEISEKSEIFDDQFSVERPDGSNFTLKIRSTKLEDSAMYFCASSEAALARQTQYFGPGTRLLVL.

The V and J genes are TRBV7-2 and TRBJ2-7, with D perhaps TRBD1 or TRBD2 (6 bases each). Germline CDR1 SGHTA, CDR2 FQGNSA. This CDR3 is built from 14 residues. Trimming removed 0 bases at V and 5 bases at J, with 11 bases between. The CDR3 bases are TGTGCCAGCAGCTTAGCGGGGGGCAGCCACGAGCAGTACTTC. Translation: CASSLAGGSHEQYF.

This chain uses TRBV4-2 with TRBJ1-5; D gene unclear. The CDR3 runs 14 residues. Trimming pared 0 bases from V and 0 bases from J, leaving 3 bases between. Germline-derived CDR1 and CDR2 are LGHNA and YNFKEQ. The CDR3 DNA reads as TGTGCCAGCAGCCAAGATGGTAGCAATCAGCCCCAGCATTTT. As protein: CASSQDGSNQPQHF.

CDR3 DNA: TGCGCCAGCAGTGTCGGGACTAGCGGGAAGTACACAGATACGCAGTATTTT. As protein: CASSVGTSGKYTDTQYF. This rearrangement joins TRBV10-1 to TRBJ2-3; 13 nucleotides match TRBD2. CDR1 and CDR2 (germline): WNHNN, SYGVQD (reference sequence). Trimming cost V 4 bases and J 2 bases; bases outside gene matches: 6. CDR3 length: 17 amino acids.

The J gene is TRBJ2-7, the V gene TRBV28; TRBD2 might be the D (6 bases). Trimming shortened V by 4 bases and J by 5 bases, and 15 bases separated the two germline ends. From germline, CDR1 is MDHEN and CDR2 SYDVKM. The CDR3 covers 14 residues. CDR3 sequence reads: CASSSSDYLHEQYF. The CDR3 nucleotides are TGTGCCAGCAGTTCCTCGGACTATCTCCACGAGCAGTACTTC.

This chain connects TRBV28 to TRBJ2-3, with D tentatively TRBD2 (6 bases). The germline V and J ends were trimmed by 2 bases and 0 bases, with 15 bases remaining between them. The germline V gene encodes CDR1 MDHEN and CDR2 SYDVKM. The CDR3 extends over 17 amino acids. The CDR3 DNA is TGTGCCAGCAGTTTACCCTCCGGACTAACTAGCACAGATACGCAGTATTTT. This gives the protein CASSLPSGLTSTDTQYF.

The V call is TRBV7-2, the J call TRBJ1-2; D remains ambiguous. The germline gives CDR1 SGHTA, CDR2 FQGNSA. The V gene lost 0 bases and the J gene lost 2 bases, with 4 bases spanning the gap. CDR3 length: 13 residues. CDR3 bases: TGTGCCAGCAGCTTAGCGACAAACTATGGCTACACCTTC. It specifies CASSLATNYGYTF.

The genes are TRBV5-1 and TRBJ2-3; TRBD1 aligns across 7 bases. Germline CDR1 is SGHRS and CDR2 is YFSETQ. This CDR3 has 14 residues. Trimming cost V 0 bases and J 8 bases; bases outside gene matches: 6. DNA of the CDR3: TGCGCCAGCAGCTTGGAGAGCAGGGGGACTACGCAGTATTTT. This translates into CASSLESRGTTQYF. The full variable domain, its missing parts supplied by reference TRBV5-1 and TRBJ2-3, is KAGVTQTPRYLIKTRGQQVTLSCSPISGHRSVSWYQQTPGQGLQFLFEYFSETQRNKGNFPGRFSGRQFSNSRSEMNVSTLELGDSALYLCASSLESRGTTQYFGPGTRLTVL.